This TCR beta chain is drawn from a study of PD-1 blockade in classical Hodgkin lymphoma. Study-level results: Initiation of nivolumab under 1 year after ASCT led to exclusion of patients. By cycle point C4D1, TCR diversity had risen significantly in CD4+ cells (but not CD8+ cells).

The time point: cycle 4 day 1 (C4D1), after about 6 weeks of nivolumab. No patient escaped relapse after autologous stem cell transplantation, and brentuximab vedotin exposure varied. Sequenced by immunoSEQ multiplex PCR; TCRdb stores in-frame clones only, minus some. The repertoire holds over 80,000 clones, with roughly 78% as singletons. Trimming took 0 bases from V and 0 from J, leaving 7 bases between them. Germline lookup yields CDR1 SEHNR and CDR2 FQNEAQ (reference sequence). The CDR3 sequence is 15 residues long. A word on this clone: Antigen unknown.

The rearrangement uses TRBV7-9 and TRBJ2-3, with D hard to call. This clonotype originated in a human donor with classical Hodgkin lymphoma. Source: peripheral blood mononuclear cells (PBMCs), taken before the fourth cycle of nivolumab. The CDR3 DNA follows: TGTGCCAGCAGCTTAGCCCCGGCTAGCACAGATACGCAGTATTTT. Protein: CASSLAPASTDTQYF.